This is a list of T cell receptor beta chains from one sample in a study of cytomegalovirus exposure and HLA in healthy donors. TCRdb's table, derived via immunoSEQ multiplex PCR, lists solely in-frame clones and lacks some. The sample holds roughly 120,000 clones, about four fifths seen once. The sample consisted of PBMCs. The receptor set was obtained from a man aged 40-55 years in good health and CMV-seronegative. Both conserved end residues are part of each CDR3.

v_gene: TRBV5-6; j_gene: TRBJ2-5; CDR3aa: CASNRRGAAETQYF
v_gene: TRBV27; j_gene: TRBJ1-1; CDR3aa: CASRATLNTEAFF
v_gene: TRBV7-2; j_gene: TRBJ1-2; CDR3aa: CASSLRGREEEGYTF
v_gene: TRBV19; j_gene: TRBJ1-5; CDR3aa: CASRPRQGNLSNQPQHF
v_gene: TRBV5-6; j_gene: TRBJ2-3; CDR3aa: CASGEGARPGTDTQYF
v_gene: TRBV19; j_gene: TRBJ2-3; CDR3aa: CASSWQGSTDTQYF
v_gene: TRBV21-1; j_gene: TRBJ1-1; CDR3aa: CASRNRDRANTEAFF
v_gene: TRBV2; j_gene: TRBJ1-1; CDR3aa: CASSSVGSPEAFF
v_gene: TRBV6-5; j_gene: TRBJ2-7; CDR3aa: CASSQRDRAVSEQYF
v_gene: TRBV7-2; j_gene: TRBJ2-1; CDR3aa: CASSLMGQSSYNEQFF
v_gene: TRBV11-3; j_gene: TRBJ1-1; CDR3aa: CASSFSTNTEAFF
v_gene: TRBV6-1; j_gene: TRBJ2-3; CDR3aa: CASSGPTSGGTDTQYF
v_gene: TRBV7-2; j_gene: TRBJ1-5; CDR3aa: CASSLLTASNQPQHF
v_gene: TRBV19; j_gene: TRBJ2-2; CDR3aa: CASIHGGGQGLNTGELFF
v_gene: TRBV7-6; j_gene: TRBJ2-3; CDR3aa: CASSLVFGGTDTQYF
v_gene: TRBV27; j_gene: TRBJ2-7; CDR3aa: CASSLSGTGSYEQYF
v_gene: TRBV7-2; j_gene: TRBJ2-5; CDR3aa: CASSSGWETQYF
v_gene: TRBV11-3; j_gene: TRBJ1-1; CDR3aa: CASSFAGGTEAFF
v_gene: TRBV7-2; j_gene: TRBJ1-2; CDR3aa: CASSFGRGYGYTF
v_gene: TRBV11-3; j_gene: TRBJ1-1; CDR3aa: CASSLYQDTEAFF
v_gene: TRBV4-3; j_gene: TRBJ2-2; CDR3aa: CASSQVHSLGGELFF
v_gene: TRBV27; j_gene: TRBJ1-1; CDR3aa: CASSLISPTGSNTEAFF
v_gene: TRBV5-1; j_gene: TRBJ1-1; CDR3aa: CASSFGGTNTEAFF